The TCR beta chain described here comes from a study of T cell responses to AZD1222 COVID-19 vaccine. Study-wide context: Second doses were pooled across both intervals (about 4 or about 12 weeks). General study findings and limits: Two AZD1222 administrations were followed by greater Spike-specific TCR breadth and depth. In a largely white British group with more females than males, clonal diversity was possibly underestimated. Spike was spanned by vaccine-associated CD4 TCRs, with dominance at 160-218 and 743-854.

Clones were read by immunoSEQ multiplex PCR, and TCRdb kept only the in-frame ones, dropping some. Of approximately 120,000 clones in the sample, about 90% were seen once. A word on this clone: As yet, its antigen is unknown.

Germline V gene data show CDR1 as SGDLS and CDR2 as YYNGEE. The V and J ends lost 4 bases and 1 base, in that order; junction bases with no gene match: 6. There are 15 residues in the CDR3. The sample consisted of peripheral blood, taken on day 0 of AZD1222 vaccination. The clonotype originates from an adult in good health. This chain joins TRBV9 and TRBJ2-7, with TRBD2 identical over 9 bases. DNA of the CDR3: TGTGCCAGCAGCCCGCGACTAGCGGAGTCCTACGAGCAGTACTTC. Translating it yields CASSPRLAESYEQYF. Variable domain in full (rest from reference TRBV9 and TRBJ2-7): DSGVTQTPKHLITATGQRVTLRCSPRSGDLSVYWYQQSLDQGLQFLIQYYNGEERAKGNILERFSAQQFPDLHSELNLSSLELGDSALYFCASSPRLAESYEQYFGPGTRLTVT.